The T cell receptor (beta chain) under discussion was sequenced for a study of vaccination effects on CD4 cells after COVID-19. Study information: Cultivation was performed at a few million PBMC per well with 8.5 to 10 IU/ml IL-2 and roughly 9.9 ug/ml peptides added. General study results and limits: The study got few convalescent patients and did not collect any early post-infection timepoints. For convalescents, most of the spike-reactive clones seen post-vaccine were new vaccine-induced clones.

Sequencing used immunoSEQ multiplex PCR; TCRdb keeps in-frame clones, though not all of them. The repertoire has approximately 45,000 clones, about 76% of them found once; the top ten carry about 12%. About this clone: Its antigen is unknown.

Having been cultured for approximately ten days, the cells underwent CD4+ T cell isolation. This TCR derives from a human donor who had a prior SARS-CoV-2 infection. This specimen was CD4+ T cells from PBMCs cultured without peptide, taken before COVID-19 vaccination.

CDR3 in DNA: TGTGCCAGCAGCCGAGACACCACTGAAGCTTTCTTT. It specifies CASSRDTTEAFF. The chain uses TRBV7-9 and TRBJ1-1; D uncertain. Germline lookup yields CDR1 SEHNR and CDR2 FQNEAQ (reference sequence). V was trimmed by 5 bases and J by 4 bases, leaving 8 bases between them. This CDR3 is 12 amino acids long. Full variable domain (remainder filled in from reference TRBV7-9 and TRBJ1-1): DTGVSQNPRHKITKRGQNVTFRCDPISEHNRLYWYRQTLGQGPEFLTYFQNEAQLEKSRLLSDRFSAERPKGSFSTLEIQRTEQGDSAMYLCASSRDTTEAFFGQGTRLTVV.